This T cell receptor (beta chain) emerged from a study of STAT3 mutations in large granular lymphocyte leukemia (dated by TCRdb to between 2018 and 2020). About the investigation overall: About half of the T-LGLL patients who underwent longitudinal sequencing carried canonical activating STAT3 mutations. Over half of the T-LGLL patients were given one or more immunosuppressive therapy regimens, and around 40% of those treated had a hematologic response. Serial deep sequencing of TCRbeta CDR3 and STAT3 was performed in patients with T-cell large granular lymphocyte leukemia to reconstruct clonal hierarchy and dynamics. From an initial cohort of a few hundred LGL patients, roughly 17 representative T-LGLL cases were selected for longitudinal TCRbeta and STAT3 sequencing. Two patients with natural killer LGL leukemia were also sequenced longitudinally as controls within the study. Patients were sequenced at roughly 3.8 time points on average, with the number of samplings per patient ranging from 2 to 8. Results the study describes overall, beyond this receptor: Dominant TCR clone burden was found to exceed STAT3 mutant burden in several patients, suggesting that STAT3 mutation arose secondarily within a pre-expanded clone. Linking therapy response to changes in TCR clonal burden was complicated by variable intervals between samplings and by differing treatment regimens. Because no samples were available when a clone first appeared, clonal expansion was inferred from samplings taken at other points. Since codominant clonotypes persisted in some patients, a small but highly pathogenic clone may have gone undetected. TCR clonotype switching after therapy was seen in about 30% of the 18 patients, with all newly emerging clones being STAT3 wild type. All T-LGLL patients had at least one immunodominant TCRbeta clonotype, and roughly half had multiple immunodominant subclonotypes.

The CDR3 has 14 amino acids, counting the end cysteine and phenylalanine. Here the CDR3 DNA is all that survives: 42 bases in frame from base 1. The germline V gene (reference sequence) specifies SGHNT as CDR1 and YYREEE as CDR2. V was cut back by 1 base and J by 4 bases, leaving a gap of 11 bases between them. The same DNA, extracted from blood mononuclear cells, served for both TCR sequencing and STAT3 sequencing. TCRbeta libraries were sequenced on an Illumina MiSeq, and an average of around 41,000 productive templates per sample was obtained. TCRbeta CDR3 libraries were generated with the immunoSEQ assay using multiplex PCR amplification. The authors processed their data as follows. Repertoire diversity was calculated as previously defined, with values near 0 taken to indicate extremely monoclonal samples. Imported from immuneACCESS, the table was reduced by TCRdb to in-frame sequences with V and J called. These copies leave out some clones; in studies compared against another copy, an unresolved V gene accounts for under half, and the cause of the remainder is not known. V, J and clone size were drawn from that table, and D and trimming were deduced from the DNA. The sample table holds some 30,000 clones, of which approximately 86% were seen once. The top ten clones comprise 10% to 15% of the sample.

Comments on this clone: The antigen this receptor binds is unknown. Qualities for individual bases were not recorded, and no much larger clone is one base off.

The sequenced sample consisted of peripheral blood mononuclear cells. This TCR derives from a man aged 55 to 70 with T-cell large granular lymphocyte leukemia. Some clones in this sample may be carry-over from other donors' samples. The age is the age at diagnosis. The V and J genes are TRBV5-4 and TRBJ1-1; the D gene is perhaps TRBD1, from 5 matching bases. CDR3 loop: CASSLKTARTEAFF. The base sequence is TGTGCCAGCAGCTTGAAGACAGCACGCACTGAAGCTTTCTTT.